The T cell receptor (beta chain) described here comes from a study of blood T cells in healthy people across ages. The second PCR ran roughly 6 to 11 cycles with a sample-barcoded 5' primer and J-beta primers. TCRdb used MiXCR to reprocess the 5' RACE reads, holding one entry per CDR3 protein. The sample contains about 690,000 distinct CDR3 sequences, 40% to 45% of which appear only once. The ends were cut back, 5 bases at V and 7 bases at J, with 15 bases in the middle. Germline V lookup: CDR1 MDHEN, CDR2 SYDVKM. The CDR3 consists of 13 residues. This clonotype was seen once. The specimen was blood. The V gene is TRBV28, the J gene TRBJ2-7; possibly TRBD2 for D (6 bases). The sequence derives from a man older than 75 in good health. The CDR3 protein is CASSTRDLEEQYF. CDR3 coding DNA: TGTGCCAGCAGTACTCGGGACTTGGAGGAGCAGTACTTC.